This is a list of T cell receptor beta chains from one sample in a study of T-cell memory formation after mild COVID-19. From the 5' RACE reads, TCRdb called clonotypes with MiXCR, one entry per CDR3 protein. In the table there are 350,000 or so distinct CDR3 sequences, roughly 20% of which are singletons. The sample was PBMCs or a T cell subset sorted from them (not recorded which). The receptors come from an adult woman who had mild COVID-19 (a few samples of this study predate the infection). Cell type and time point are not known. CDR3s include the opening cysteine and the closing phenylalanine or tryptophan. D genes are given only for firm matches. Size is stated for part of the rows, as once, few or many counts, or as a class when the clone is expanded.

D gene	V gene	J gene	clone size	CDR3 DNA	CDR3 protein
-	TRBV7-9	TRBJ2-5	few	TGTGCCAGCAGCTTAGTTCGTCAGGCCCAAGAGACCCAGTACTTC	CASSLVRQAQETQYF
TRBD2	TRBV2	TRBJ2-5	few	TGTGCCAGCAGTCCGATTAGACTAGCGGCTAAAGAGACCCAGTACTTC	CASSPIRLAAKETQYF
-	TRBV5-1	TRBJ1-3	few	TGCGCCAGCAGCCATAGGGAGGCTGGAAACACCATATATTTT	CASSHREAGNTIYF
TRBD2	TRBV12-3/TRBV12-4	TRBJ2-7	-	TGTGCCAGCAGTCCGGTAGCGGGAGTGCCGTACGAGCAGTACTTC	CASSPVAGVPYEQYF
TRBD1	TRBV4-2	TRBJ1-2	-	TGTGCCAGCAGCCAAGAGGGACAGGGCAAAGGCTACACCTTC	CASSQEGQGKGYTF
TRBD1	TRBV29-1	TRBJ2-1	few	TGCAGCGGCCACGGGGACAGCTTCCGCAATGAGCAGTTCTTC	CSGHGDSFRNEQFF
TRBD1	TRBV24-1	TRBJ2-2	few	TGTGCCACCAGTGAGATAGAAGGACAGGGGGACACCGGGGAGCTGTTTTTT	CATSEIEGQGDTGELFF
TRBD2	TRBV20-1	TRBJ2-7	-	TGCAGTGCATACGAGGCGGGGACTAGCGGGCTTACCTACGAGCAGTACTTC	CSAYEAGTSGLTYEQYF
-	TRBV7-9	TRBJ2-7	few	TGTGCCAGCAGCTCATCCGGCACAGGCTCCTACGAGCAGTACTTC	CASSSSGTGSYEQYF
-	TRBV29-1	TRBJ2-1	-	TGCAGCGTTGCTCCGCGATCCTACAATGAGCAGTTCTTC	CSVAPRSYNEQFF
-	TRBV20-1	TRBJ1-5	-	TGCAGTGCTAGAGATATGGGGTTCAATCAGCCCCAGCATTTT	CSARDMGFNQPQHF
-	TRBV6-5	TRBJ2-7	few	TGTGCCAGCAGTGAACTACCGGCCTACGAGCAGTACTTC	CASSELPAYEQYF
-	TRBV3-1	TRBJ1-2	-	TGTGCCAGCAGCCAAGATGGCCGTCGGTTTATGGGCTACACCTTC	CASSQDGRRFMGYTF
TRBD1	TRBV4-1	TRBJ1-1	-	TGCGCCAGCAGCCACGTGGGACAGGGGAACACTGAAGCTTTCTTT	CASSHVGQGNTEAFF
-	TRBV7-6	TRBJ2-7	-	TGTGCCAGCAGAGATGACAGGGAGGGTTCCTACGAGCAGTACTTC	CASRDDREGSYEQYF
-	TRBV6-5	TRBJ1-1	many	TGTGCCAGCAGTTACGGGGGGAAGGGTGCTGAAGCTTTCTTT	CASSYGGKGAEAFF
-	TRBV2	TRBJ2-7	few	TGTGCCAGCAGTGGGGCAGCTGTTTCCTACGAGCAGTACTTC	CASSGAAVSYEQYF
-	TRBV20-1	TRBJ1-1	-	TGCAGTGCTAGATCAGGACGGTCTAAATTTGAAGCTTTCTTT	CSARSGRSKFEAFF
TRBD1	TRBV12-3/TRBV12-4	TRBJ1-2	-	TGTGCCAGCAGTTCAACGAGACAGGGGGGCTATGGCTACACCTTC	CASSSTRQGGYGYTF
TRBD1	TRBV9	TRBJ2-7	few	TGTGCCAGCACCCCGGGACAGGGATCCTACGAGCAGTACTTC	CASTPGQGSYEQYF
-	TRBV12-3/TRBV12-4	TRBJ2-1	-	TGTGCCAGCAGCGTCTTATCGGGGCCTAATGAGCAGTTCTTC	CASSVLSGPNEQFF
TRBD1	TRBV24-1	TRBJ2-5	few	TGTGCCACCAGTGATGCTACGGGACAGCAAGAGACCCAGTACTTC	CATSDATGQQETQYF
-	TRBV27	TRBJ2-7	-	TGTGCCAGCAGTTTACAGAGTACGGACAGCGAGCAGTACTTC	CASSLQSTDSEQYF
-	TRBV12-3/TRBV12-4	TRBJ1-2	few	TGTGCCAGCAGTTTGATTGGCAGCATCTATGGCTACACCTTC	CASSLIGSIYGYTF
TRBD1	TRBV5-4	TRBJ2-7	many	TGTGCCAGCCAGATGGACAGGGCTTCCTACGAGCAGTACTTC	CASQMDRASYEQYF
TRBD2	TRBV20-1	TRBJ2-2	few	TGCAGTGCTAGCGGACTAGCGAACACCGGGGAGCTGTTTTTT	CSASGLANTGELFF
-	TRBV6-2/TRBV6-3	TRBJ1-1	-	TGTGCCAGCAGTTACAGGTCCTTTGGGACTGAAGCTTTCTTT	CASSYRSFGTEAFF
TRBD1	TRBV6-5	TRBJ1-1	few	TGTGCCAGCAGAAACAGGGGGGGGTCTGAAGCTTTCTTT	CASRNRGGSEAFF
-	TRBV12-3/TRBV12-4	TRBJ1-1	many	TGTGCCAGCAGCCTTGACAGGCACACTGAAGCTTTCTTT	CASSLDRHTEAFF
-	TRBV12-3/TRBV12-4	TRBJ1-2	-	TGTGCCAGCACCCGGGTCGGGGCGCGCTATGGCTACACCTTC	CASTRVGARYGYTF
-	TRBV7-8	TRBJ2-3	many	TGTGCCAGCAGCAGCCGTGGACGAACTGGGGCAGATACGCAGTATTTT	CASSSRGRTGADTQYF